This T cell receptor beta chain was sequenced in a study of post-analysis software for immune sequencing data. Points from the study as a whole: In patients, TRBV5-6, TRBV5-1 and TRBV20-1 belonged to five TRBV segments found more frequently than in controls.

This clonotype has a count of ten or more. Antigen specificity is unknown. Researchers reported that TCR beta cDNA libraries carried unique molecular identifiers. TCRdb re-derived calls from the PCR reads in MiXCR, one entry per CDR3 protein. This sample has around 440,000 distinct CDR3 sequences, with under 55% found just once. Germline V gives CDR1 MNHEY, CDR2 SMNVEV (reference sequence). This CDR3 is built from 18 residues. V lost 0 bases and J lost 0; bases outside the gene matches: 3. This chain joins TRBV27 and TRBJ2-3; 13 bases fit TRBD2. The sample was blood. This clonotype was sampled from a girl aged 5-17 years with multiple sclerosis. The CDR3 protein is CASSLSTSGRTSTDTQYF. The CDR3 DNA sequence: TGTGCCAGCAGTTTATCGACTAGCGGGAGGACGAGCACAGATACGCAGTATTTT.